This is a list of T cell receptor beta chains from one sample in a study of CD8+CD57+ T cells in acquired aplastic anemia. Each CDR3 protein gets one entry after TCRdb re-called the reads with MiXCR. The top ten clones hold around 0.82% of a sample with a few hundred thousand distinct CDR3 sequences, about a third of them seen once. The specimen sequenced was sorted CD4+, CD8+, or CD8+CD57+ T cells (not recorded which) from PBMCs. The receptors shown here come from a human donor with aplastic anemia. Each CDR3 is given with its conserved first and last residue. A D gene is named only where the DNA matches it firmly. Expanded clones are given a class, and other clones once, few, many or no size at all.

j_call clone_size cdr3_length d_call v_call cdr3_aa cdr3_nt
TRBJ1-2 once 13 - TRBV24-1 CATSDRVRPGYTF TGTGCCACCAGTGACAGGGTACGGCCTGGCTACACCTTC
TRBJ1-5 many 15 - TRBV4-3 CASSQDGTKNQPQHF TGCGCCAGCAGCCAAGATGGGACAAAGAATCAGCCCCAGCATTTT
TRBJ2-7 - 14 - TRBV9 CASSVGIEFGEQYF TGTGCCAGCAGCGTAGGGATTGAGTTCGGGGAGCAGTACTTC
TRBJ2-1 - 13 - TRBV7-9 CASSLTYTPTWFF TGTGCCAGCAGCTTAACCTACACACCCACTTGGTTCTTC
TRBJ1-1 - 16 - TRBV25-1 CASSSNRQPKTNEAFF TGTGCCAGCAGTTCCAATCGACAACCCAAAACAAACGAAGCTTTCTTT
TRBJ1-6 few 12 - TRBV7-2 CAWARLNSPLHF TGTGCCTGGGCACGCTTGAATTCACCCCTCCACTTT
TRBJ2-3 many 14 - TRBV2 CASSEVTSTDTQYF TGTGCCAGCAGTGAGGTTACTAGCACAGATACGCAGTATTTT
TRBJ2-7 - 14 - TRBV6-1 CASRDGSYSYEQYF TGTGCCAGCAGGGACGGATCGTACTCCTACGAGCAGTACTTC
TRBJ2-1 few 14 - TRBV7-3 CASSLDRLVNEQFF TGTGCCAGCAGCTTGGACCGACTAGTCAATGAGCAGTTCTTC
TRBJ2-7 many 17 TRBD2 TRBV20-1 CSATRLAGDLRGYEQYF TGCAGTGCTACAAGACTAGCGGGGGACCTACGGGGGTACGAGCAGTACTTC
TRBJ2-7 - 14 - TRBV25-1 CASSELGNSYEQYF TGTGCCAGCAGTGAATTGGGGAACTCCTACGAGCAGTACTTC
TRBJ1-1 many 13 - TRBV19 CASSTTVNTEAFF TGTGCCAGTAGTACGACAGTGAACACTGAAGCTTTCTTT
TRBJ1-1 many 14 TRBD1 TRBV29-1 CRVKTGSSNTEAFF TGCAGGGTTAAGACAGGGTCCTCGAACACTGAAGCTTTCTTT
TRBJ1-2 many 14 - TRBV7-3 CASSLGTWDYGYTF TGTGCCAGCAGCTTAGGGACATGGGATTATGGCTACACCTTC
TRBJ1-5 many 15 - TRBV19 CASRTKGYSNQPQHF TGTGCCAGTAGGACGAAGGGATATAGCAATCAGCCCCAGCATTTT
TRBJ2-7 many 13 - TRBV9 CASSTSNLYEQYF TGTGCCAGCAGCACCTCGAATCTCTACGAGCAGTACTTC
TRBJ1-5 - 14 - TRBV6-2/TRBV6-3 CASSYITGNQPQHF TGTGCCAGCAGTTACATAACAGGCAATCAGCCCCAGCATTTT
TRBJ1-2 - 14 TRBD1 TRBV5-6 CASSLLGDSYGYTF TGTGCCAGCAGCTTACTAGGGGACAGCTATGGCTACACCTTC
TRBJ2-7 - 12 - TRBV12-3/TRBV12-4 CASSFNAYEQYF TGTGCCAGCAGTTTCAATGCCTACGAGCAGTACTTC
TRBJ1-6 many 13 TRBD1 TRBV20-1 CSTEAGGNSPLHF TGCAGTACGGAAGCAGGGGGCAATTCACCCCTCCACTTT
TRBJ1-5 - 19 - TRBV11-1 CASSAPMGRGSGGNQPQHF TGTGCCAGCAGCGCACCGATGGGACGGGGATCCGGAGGGAATCAGCCCCAGCATTTT
TRBJ2-7 few 20 TRBD2 TRBV11-1 CASSPWTSGRSSLLTYEQYF TGTGCCAGCAGCCCCTGGACTAGCGGGAGGTCGTCCCTCTTAACCTACGAGCAGTACTTC
TRBJ2-5 - 14 - TRBV5-4 CASSREDTVGTQYF TGTGCCAGCAGCAGGGAGGACACTGTTGGGACCCAGTACTTC
TRBJ1-4 - 14 - TRBV7-3 CASSAGTGNEKLFF TGTGCCAGCAGCGCGGGGACGGGGAATGAAAAACTGTTTTTT
TRBJ2-5 many 13 - TRBV2 CASSMGWQETQYF TGTGCCAGCAGTATGGGGTGGCAAGAGACCCAGTACTTC
TRBJ2-2 many 15 TRBD1 TRBV19 CASNPTGLNTGELFF TGTGCCAGTAATCCGACAGGGCTAAACACCGGGGAGCTGTTTTTT
TRBJ2-3 many 14 - TRBV2 CASSEGYGTDTQYF TGTGCCAGCAGTGAGGGGTATGGCACAGATACGCAGTATTTT
TRBJ1-6 - 16 - TRBV6-1 CASSYSGTSRNSPLHF TGTGCCAGCTCATATTCCGGGACGAGTCGTAATTCACCCCTCCACTTT
TRBJ2-1 many 12 TRBD2 TRBV29-1 CSVAGGGYEQFF TGCAGCGTTGCGGGGGGGGGATATGAGCAGTTCTTC
TRBJ1-1 - 15 - TRBV11-2 CASSPLGDANTEAFF TGTGCCAGCAGCCCCCTCGGGGACGCGAACACTGAAGCTTTCTTT
TRBJ2-7 many 13 - TRBV2 CASSPNGLYEQYF TGTGCCAGCAGCCCCAATGGGCTCTACGAGCAGTACTTC
TRBJ1-2 few 15 - TRBV24-1 CATSDYRGTNYGYTF TGTGCCACCAGTGATTACCGGGGGACTAACTATGGCTACACCTTC
TRBJ1-1 - 15 TRBD1 TRBV14 CASSPTTGSHTEAFF TGTGCCAGCAGCCCGACGACAGGGAGTCATACTGAAGCTTTCTTT
TRBJ2-7 many 18 TRBD1 TRBV7-6 CASSPFPPGAGGSYEQYF TGTGCCAGCAGCCCCTTTCCACCCGGTGCAGGGGGATCCTACGAGCAGTACTTC
TRBJ2-2 few 17 TRBD1 TRBV5-1 CASSLGRGPRNTGELFF TGCGCCAGCAGCTTGGGTAGGGGGCCTCGGAACACCGGGGAGCTGTTTTTT
TRBJ1-1 - 14 - TRBV20-1 CSAREGASMTEAFF TGCAGTGCTAGAGAGGGGGCGTCGATGACTGAAGCTTTCTTT
TRBJ1-3 many 15 TRBD1 TRBV19 CASSLPGQGGNTIYF TGTGCCAGTAGTTTACCGGGACAGGGTGGAAACACCATATATTTT
TRBJ2-7 - 18 TRBD1 TRBV9 CASSVGTGLFTGDYEQYF TGTGCCAGCAGCGTTGGGACAGGGTTGTTTACGGGTGACTACGAGCAGTACTTC
TRBJ1-5 - 14 TRBD1 TRBV19 CASSPGQGIQPQHF TGTGCCAGTAGTCCGGGACAGGGGATACAGCCCCAGCATTTT
TRBJ2-7 - 13 TRBD2 TRBV2 CASRGAGGHEQYF TGTGCCAGCAGGGGAGCGGGGGGGCACGAGCAGTACTTC
TRBJ2-7 - 16 - TRBV19 CASSPSTAISSYEQYF TGTGCCAGTAGTCCTTCGACTGCCATAAGCTCCTACGAGCAGTACTTC
TRBJ1-2 once 15 TRBD1 TRBV2 CASSGPGQGAGGYTF TGTGCCAGCAGTGGCCCGGGACAGGGAGCGGGAGGCTACACCTTC
TRBJ1-3 - 15 - TRBV9 CASSVDEGIGNTIYF TGTGCCAGCAGCGTAGATGAGGGTATTGGAAACACCATATATTTT